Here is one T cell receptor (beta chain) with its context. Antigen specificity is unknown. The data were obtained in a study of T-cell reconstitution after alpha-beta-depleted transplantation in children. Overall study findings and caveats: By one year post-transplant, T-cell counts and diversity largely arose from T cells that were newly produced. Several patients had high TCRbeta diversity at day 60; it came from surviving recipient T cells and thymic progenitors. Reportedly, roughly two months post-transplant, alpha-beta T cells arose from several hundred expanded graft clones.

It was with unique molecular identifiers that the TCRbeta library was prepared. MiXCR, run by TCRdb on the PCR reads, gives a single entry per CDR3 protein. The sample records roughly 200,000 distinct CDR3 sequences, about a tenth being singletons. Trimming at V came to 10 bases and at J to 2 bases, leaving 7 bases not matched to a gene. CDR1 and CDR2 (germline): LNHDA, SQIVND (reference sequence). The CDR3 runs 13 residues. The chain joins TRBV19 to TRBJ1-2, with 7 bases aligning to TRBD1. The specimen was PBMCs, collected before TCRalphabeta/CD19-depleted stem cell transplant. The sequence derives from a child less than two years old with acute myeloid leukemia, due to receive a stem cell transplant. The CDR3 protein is CATQDRMNYGYTF. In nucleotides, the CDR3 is TGTGCCACCCAGGACAGGATGAACTATGGCTACACCTTC.